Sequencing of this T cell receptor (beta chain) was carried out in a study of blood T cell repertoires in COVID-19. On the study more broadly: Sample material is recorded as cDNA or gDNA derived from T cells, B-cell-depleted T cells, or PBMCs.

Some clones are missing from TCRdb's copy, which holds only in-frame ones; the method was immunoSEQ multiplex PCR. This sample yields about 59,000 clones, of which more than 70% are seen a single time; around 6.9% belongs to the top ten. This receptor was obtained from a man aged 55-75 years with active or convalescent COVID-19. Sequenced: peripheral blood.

The chain's CDR3 is CASSPWTVSTDTQYF. CDR3 DNA: TGTGCCAGCAGCCCTTGGACAGTTAGCACAGATACGCAGTATTTT. The chain links TRBV5-6 to TRBJ2-3; D is possibly TRBD1 (6 bases). CDR3 length: 15 residues. CDR1 and CDR2 from the germline V gene are SGHDT and YYEEEE. Trimming shortened V by 4 bases and J by 0 bases, and 12 bases separated the two germline ends.